The clone carrying this TCR beta chain occurred a few times. This sample is part of a study of beta chain features in type 1 diabetes. CDR1 MNHEY and CDR2 SVGAGI come from the germline V gene. The CDR3 consists of 14 residues. Trimming took 4 bases from V and 6 from J, leaving 15 bases between them. The entirety of the isolated RNA underwent reverse transcription, so expressed TCRB transcripts were sequenced. Here immunoSEQ multiplex PCR was the method, and the copy in TCRdb shows in-frame clones only, minus some. The sample has some 230,000 clones, about 10% seen once. What was sequenced was naive CD4+ T cells from blood. The receptor's source is a woman aged 18 to 35 in good health. The chain couples TRBV6-5 to TRBJ1-1; the D gene is possibly TRBD1 (6 bases). The CDR3 sequence: CASSSPLWGPEAFF. In DNA, the CDR3 is TGTGCCAGCAGTTCTCCCTTATGGGGGCCTGAAGCTTTCTTT.